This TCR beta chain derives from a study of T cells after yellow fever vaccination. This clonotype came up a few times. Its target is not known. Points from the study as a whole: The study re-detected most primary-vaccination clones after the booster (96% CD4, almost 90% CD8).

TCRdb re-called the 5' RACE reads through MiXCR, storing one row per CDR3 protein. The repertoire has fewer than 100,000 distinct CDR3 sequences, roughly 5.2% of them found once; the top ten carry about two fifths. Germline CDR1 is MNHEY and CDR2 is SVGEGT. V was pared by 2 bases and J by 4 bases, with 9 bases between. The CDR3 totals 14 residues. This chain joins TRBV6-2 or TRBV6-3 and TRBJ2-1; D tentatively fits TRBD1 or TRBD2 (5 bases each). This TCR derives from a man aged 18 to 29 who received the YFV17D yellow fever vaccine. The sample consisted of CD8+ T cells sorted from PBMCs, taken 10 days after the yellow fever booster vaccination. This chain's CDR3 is CASSYRGSYNEQFF. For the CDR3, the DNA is TGTGCCAGCAGTTACCGGGGCTCTTACAATGAGCAGTTCTTC.